This T cell receptor beta chain was retrieved from a study of cytomegalovirus exposure and HLA in healthy donors. 60 Vbeta and 13 Jbeta primers were used in PCR. Repertoires were generated with immunoSEQ multiplex PCR, while TCRdb's copy carries only in-frame clones and drops some. The sample consists of 130,000 or so clones, less than 75% of them appearing once. Of note for this clone: Antigen unknown.

The study, taken as a whole, reports: Earlier analysis looked at TCR beta V segments, and most were productive about 87% or about 30% of the time. Many donors shared some public TCRs, even though most TCR sequences were rare.

Germline V gives CDR1 ENHRY, CDR2 SYGVKD. This CDR3 is built from 15 residues. Losses at the gene ends were 0 bases for V and 12 bases for J; bases not matched to a gene: 13. The chain carries TRBV10-3 and TRBJ1-1, with 7 bases fitting TRBD1. Sequenced sample: PBMCs. The sequence was obtained from a woman aged 40-49 years in good health and CMV-seropositive. This CDR3 reads CAISESDRANAVPFF. DNA for the CDR3: TGTGCCATCAGTGAGTCAGACAGGGCGAATGCGGTTCCTTTCTTT.